This T cell receptor (beta chain) is drawn from a study of T cells in tuberculosis. Study-wide background: This South African cohort compared adolescents with or without latent tuberculosis against adults with active tuberculosis.

Profiled with immunoSEQ multiplex PCR; TCRdb holds only in-frame clones, not every one. The sample shows around 39,000 clones, 93% of them seen only once. Comments on this clone: Its specificity is unknown.

Study-wide results and limits: Shorter CDR3-alpha in active tuberculosis partly drove smaller distances. Active tuberculosis TCR-alpha repertoires lay closer to GMM-specific TCRs than IGRA-negative controls, suggesting clonal expansion.

The CDR3 extends over 16 amino acids. The J segment lost 4 bases and the V segment lost 2 bases, leaving 7 bases of the junction unmatched. Germline assignment: CDR1 SGHTA and CDR2 FQGTGA. This chain joins TRBV7-3 and TRBJ2-1; TRBD2 matches at 8 bases. Sequenced sample: PBMCs. The origin of this receptor is a donor aged 10-29 years with latent tuberculosis or without tuberculosis infection. The CDR3 nucleotides read TGTGCCAGCAGCTTAGAGCGGGGGATTGGTTACAATGAGCAGTTCTTC. Translating gives CASSLERGIGYNEQFF.